The source of this T cell receptor (beta chain) is a study of blood T cells in healthy people across ages. Approximately 9.6 milliliters of peripheral blood were drawn from each donor into EDTA-treated tubes. Between the trimmed V and J ends, which lost 1 base and 3 bases, there was a span of 6 bases. Germline V lookup: CDR1 SEHNR, CDR2 FQNEAQ (reference sequence). The CDR3 is 14 residues long. This clonotype occurred a few times. A second PCR, run for 7 to 11 cycles, used a sample-barcoded 5' primer plus a J-beta primer mix. TCRdb redid the calling of the 5' RACE reads with MiXCR, one entry per CDR3 protein. The sample shows 1.2 million to 1.5 million distinct CDR3 sequences, approximately 60% of them seen only once.

This rearrangement joins TRBV7-9 to TRBJ1-4; D uncertain. The receptor comes from a young man in good health. The sequenced material came from blood. The CDR3 sequence is CASSLGGPNEKLFF. The CDR3 coding sequence is TGTGCCAGCAGCTTAGGAGGGCCTAATGAAAAACTGTTTTTT.